This TCR beta chain was identified in a study of blood T cell repertoires in COVID-19. Across the whole study: Sources were T cells, B-cell-depleted T cells, or PBMCs; the material itself was cDNA or gDNA.

This clone came up a few times. Mismatch with germline at one junction end may stem from a read error. Per the germline V gene, CDR1 is SGHRS and CDR2 is YFSETQ. The CDR3 totals 14 residues. The authors' processing: Estimated nucleated cell counts came from reference gene primer amplification. This table comes from immunoSEQ multiplex PCR, and its TCRdb copy is limited to in-frame clones, with some not included. V and J calls and clone size are those listed in that table; D and trimming were worked out from the DNA. The data show about 260,000 clones, with around 80% seen just once and approximately 4% held by the top ten. Participants spanned ages about 18 to 95 years and resided in 20 to 25 US areas. Membership in each cohort depended on participant-reported clinical history.

The chain employs TRBV5-1 and TRBJ1-4; TRBD1 agrees at 7 bases. Sequencing was carried out using PBMCs or T cells enriched from blood (not recorded which). This clonotype originated in a man between 25 and 39 years old with acute COVID-19. This CDR3 reads CASSLSTGEEKLFF. CDR3 nucleotides: TGTGCCAGCAGCTTGTCTACAGGGGAGGAAAAACTGTTTTTT.